Listed below are T cell receptor beta chains from one sample, sequenced in a study of T cell changes during pregnancy in multiple sclerosis. Assay: immunoSEQ multiplex PCR; the TCRdb copy retains only in-frame clones and omits some. Of fewer than 80,000 clones listed, roughly 94% are singletons. The specimen comprised CD4+ T cells from peripheral blood mononuclear cells, sampled after pregnancy. These receptors came from a female donor with multiple sclerosis, enrolled in a pregnancy study. Both conserved end residues are part of each CDR3. D genes are given only for firm matches. Clone size, where shown, is once, few, many, or a class for clones that have expanded.

TRBJ1-5 | - | TRBV19 | - | TGTGCCAGTAGTATAGGTCGACATATTCAGCCCCAGCATTTT | CASSIGRHIQPQHF
TRBJ1-3 | - | TRBV18 | - | TGTGCCAGCTCACCACTCCCAGGGGAGTCAAACACCATATATTTT | CASSPLPGESNTIYF
TRBJ2-3 | - | TRBV13 | TRBD2 | TGTGCCAGCAGTCACCTTGCTAGCGGGAGGCCCAGAGTGCAGTATTTT | CASSHLASGRPRVQYF
TRBJ1-2 | - | TRBV27 | TRBD1 | TGTGCCAGCAGATTTTCAACGGTCAGGGGGTCAGTCCAATGGAACTATGGCTACACCTTC | CASRFSTVRGSVQWNYGYTF
TRBJ1-1 | - | TRBV5-4 | - | TGTGCCAGCAGCTTCCCCCGGAACACTGAAGCTTTCTTT | CASSFPRNTEAFF
TRBJ2-7 | - | TRBV7-9 | - | TGTGCCAGCAGCTTAGCCATGGGACTGGACGGGGCTCTCTACGAGCAGTACTTC | CASSLAMGLDGALYEQYF
TRBJ2-7 | - | TRBV4-2 | TRBD2 | TGTGCCAGCAGCCAAGATTCGACTAGCCGTACCTACGAGCAGTACTTC | CASSQDSTSRTYEQYF
TRBJ1-2 | - | TRBV28 | - | TGTGCCAGCAGTTTAGGGCTGAACTATGGCTACACCTTC | CASSLGLNYGYTF
TRBJ2-2 | - | TRBV21-1 | - | TGTGCCAGCAGCAGGGGCAGGGGGAAGCGGGAGCGGACCGGGGAGCTGTTTTTT | CASSRGRGKRERTGELFF
TRBJ2-5 | - | TRBV2 | - | TGTGCCAGCAGTCACCGGACTCATGTGAAGGAGACCCAGTACTTC | CASSHRTHVKETQYF
TRBJ1-5 | - | TRBV28 | TRBD1 | TGTGCCAGCAGTTTCCCAACGGGACAGGGTGCTCAGCCCCAGCATTTT | CASSFPTGQGAQPQHF
TRBJ2-7 | once | TRBV11-2 | TRBD1 | TGTGCCAGCAGCACCTCCCGGACAGGGCACGACGAGCAGTACTTC | CASSTSRTGHDEQYF
TRBJ2-1 | - | TRBV18 | - | TGTGCCAGCTCACCCCTGCCGGAGAACATGAACAATGAGCAGTTCTTC | CASSPLPENMNNEQFF
TRBJ1-4 | - | TRBV2 | - | TGTGCCAGCAGTGGGCCGACAGGAGATAATGAAAAACTGTTTTTT | CASSGPTGDNEKLFF
TRBJ2-7 | - | TRBV6-5 | TRBD2 | TGTGCCAGCAGTTCTTGGACTAGAGCAAGCTCCTACGAGCAGTACTTC | CASSSWTRASSYEQYF
TRBJ2-1 | - | TRBV4-1 | - | TGCGCCAGCAGCCAAACTCCTTTCCATGAGCAGTTCTTC | CASSQTPFHEQFF
TRBJ1-5 | - | TRBV28 | TRBD1 | TGTGCCAGCAGTTCGACAGGGACATACTATAGCAATCAGCCCCAGCATTTT | CASSSTGTYYSNQPQHF
TRBJ2-2 | - | TRBV7-8 | - | TGTGCCAGCAGCTTAGCGCATCTGGGGGCTGGGACCGGGGAGCTGTTTTTT | CASSLAHLGAGTGELFF